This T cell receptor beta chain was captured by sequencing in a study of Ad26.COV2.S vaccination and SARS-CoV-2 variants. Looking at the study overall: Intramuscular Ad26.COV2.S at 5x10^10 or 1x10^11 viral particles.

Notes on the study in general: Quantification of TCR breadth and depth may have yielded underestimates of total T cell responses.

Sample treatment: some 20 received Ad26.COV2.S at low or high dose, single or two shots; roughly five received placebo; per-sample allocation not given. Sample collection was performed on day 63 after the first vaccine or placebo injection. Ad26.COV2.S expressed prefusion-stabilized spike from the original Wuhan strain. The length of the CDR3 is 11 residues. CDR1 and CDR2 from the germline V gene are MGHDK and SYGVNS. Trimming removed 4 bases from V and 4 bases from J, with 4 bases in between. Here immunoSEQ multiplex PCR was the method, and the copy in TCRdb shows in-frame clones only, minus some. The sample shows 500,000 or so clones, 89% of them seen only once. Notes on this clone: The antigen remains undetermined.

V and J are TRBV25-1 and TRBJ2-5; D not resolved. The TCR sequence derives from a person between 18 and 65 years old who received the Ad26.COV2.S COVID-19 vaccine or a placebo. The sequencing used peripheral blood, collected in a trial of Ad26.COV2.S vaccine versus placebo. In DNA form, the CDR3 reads TGTGCCAGCAGTGCGGCAGAGACCCAGTACTTC. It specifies CASSAAETQYF.